This T cell receptor (beta chain) was sequenced during a study of blood T cell repertoires in COVID-19. Study as a whole: From T cells, B-cell-depleted T cells, or PBMCs came the material, which was cDNA or gDNA.

Repertoires were generated with immunoSEQ multiplex PCR, while TCRdb's copy carries only in-frame clones and drops some. The sample lists some 75,000 clones; approximately 86% were seen once. The CDR3 sequence is 13 residues long. V lost 4 bases and J lost 8, with 14 bases in between. Germline loops: CDR1 MGHRA, CDR2 YSYEKL. Sequences were obtained from peripheral blood. The TCR comes from a man of 80 years or more with COVID-19, enrolled during active disease. The V gene is TRBV4-1, the J gene TRBJ1-2; D gene unclear. CDR3 sequence reads: CASSLSREEGYTF. The CDR3 DNA is TGCGCCAGCAGCCTTTCACGGGAAGAGGGCTACACCTTC.